A single sample gave rise to the 14 T cell receptor beta chains below, sequenced in a study of CD8 T cells in ankylosing spondylitis. TCRdb processed the 5' RACE reads anew with MiXCR; each CDR3 protein has one entry. The data contain 200,000 to 250,000 distinct CDR3 sequences, 20% to 30% of them singletons. The sequenced sample was blood, either unsorted or a sorted T cell fraction (not recorded which). The receptor source for this set is a male donor with ankylosing spondylitis or in good health (not recorded which).

Ten or more counts support this clonotype. V gene TRBV5-1 combines with J gene TRBJ2-1; D may be TRBD2 (5 bases). The CDR3 is made up of 15 amino acids. Germline lookup yields CDR1 SGHRS and CDR2 YFSETQ. Trimming left V 1 base short and J 8 bases short, with 16 bases between. The CDR3 sequence: CASSLSVPRRDEQFF. In nucleotides, the CDR3 is TGCGCCAGCAGCTTGAGTGTTCCGAGGCGGGATGAGCAGTTCTTC.

Ten or more counts support this clonotype. The chain links TRBV5-1 to TRBJ2-3, with TRBD1 identical over 8 bases. Germline values: CDR1 SGHRS, CDR2 YFSETQ. The J segment lost 5 bases and the V segment lost 3 bases, leaving 5 bases of the junction unmatched. The CDR3 covers 14 residues. CDR3 loop: CASSWTGLGDTQYF. CDR3 coding DNA: TGCGCCAGCAGCTGGACAGGGCTAGGAGATACGCAGTATTTT.

This clonotype was seen more than once but under ten times. This chain connects TRBV20-1 to TRBJ2-7; no reliable D call. V was cut by 6 bases and J by 4 bases, with 10 bases left in between. Looked up from germline, CDR1 is DFQATT and CDR2 is SNEGSKA (reference sequence). The CDR3 loop spans 11 amino acids. The CDR3 region is CSATIEYEQYF. The CDR3 DNA follows: TGCAGTGCCACGATTGAATACGAGCAGTACTTC.

The genes are TRBV7-2 and TRBJ1-5, with TRBD1 as a possible D gene (5 bases). Germline V gene data show CDR1 as SGHTA and CDR2 as FQGNSA. The CDR3 is made up of 16 amino acids. Trimming cost V 4 bases and J 4 bases, with 17 bases left between them. CDR3 in amino acids: CASSSEQAGWNQPQHF. The CDR3 DNA is TGTGCCAGCAGCTCGGAACAGGCAGGGTGGAATCAGCCCCAGCATTTT.

The chain links TRBV20-1 to TRBJ2-1; 14 bases match TRBD2. Germline assignment: CDR1 DFQATT and CDR2 SNEGSKA (reference sequence). V gave up 5 bases and J gave up 2 bases; unmatched junction bases: 11. The CDR3 totals 18 residues. CDR3 sequence reads: CSALPRLAGGATYNEQFF. The CDR3 DNA sequence: TGCAGTGCTCTCCCGCGACTAGCGGGAGGGGCCACCTACAATGAGCAGTTCTTC.

This clonotype was seen more than once but under ten times. V is TRBV12-3 or TRBV12-4 and J is TRBJ1-2, with 7 bases aligning to TRBD1. With V trimmed by 7 bases and J by 5 bases, 7 bases remained unmatched. The CDR3 has 13 residues. The CDR3 bases are TGTGCCAGCACCCCGGGACAGACTTATGGCTACACCTTC. Translating gives CASTPGQTYGYTF.

This chain links TRBV4-3 with TRBJ1-5, with D uncertain. CDR3 length equals 15 residues. Germline assignment: CDR1 LGHNA and CDR2 YSLEER. V was pared by 4 bases and J by 3 bases, with 13 bases between. The CDR3 DNA reads TGCGCCAGCAGCCTCGAGCCGGAGACCAATCAGCCCCAGCATTTT. This codes for CASSLEPETNQPQHF.

A word on this clonotype: This may come from a read error, since a much larger clone is one base off. This chain links TRBV7-2 with TRBJ1-5; D is undetermined. The CDR3 extends over 13 amino acids. CDR1 SGHTA and CDR2 FQGNSA come from the germline V gene. V shed 3 bases and J shed 4 bases, with 7 bases lying between them. DNA for the CDR3: TGTGCCAGCAGCTTTAACCGGAATCAGCCCCAGCATTTT. Protein sequence: CASSFNRNQPQHF.

This clonotype showed up many times. The chain joins TRBV7-2 to TRBJ2-7; weak D call: TRBD2 (6 bases). Looked up from germline, CDR1 is SGHTA and CDR2 is FQGNSA. V was shortened by 7 bases and J by 5 bases, with 18 bases between the two germline ends. This CDR3 contains 14 residues. The CDR3 region has the DNA TGTGCCAGCATCCTGGTTGGGGGAGGAGACGAGCAGTACTTC. It translates to CASILVGGGDEQYF.

J is TRBJ2-7 and V is TRBV5-1, with 12 bases identical to TRBD1. The CDR3 extends over 15 amino acids. The J segment lost 3 bases and the V segment lost 5 bases, leaving 6 bases of the junction unmatched. CDR1 is SGHRS and CDR2 is YFSETQ in the germline V gene. Written as DNA, the CDR3 is TGCGCCAGCAGTCCCGGGACAGGGGGCGGCTACGAGCAGTACTTC. Translating gives CASSPGTGGGYEQYF. Looking up the rest from reference TRBV5-1 and TRBJ2-7 gives the full variable domain: KAGVTQTPRYLIKTRGQQVTLSCSPISGHRSVSWYQQTPGQGLQFLFEYFSETQRNKGNFPGRFSGRQFSNSRSEMNVSTLELGDSALYLCASSPGTGGGYEQYFGPGTRLTVT.

The chain joins TRBV15 to TRBJ2-7; unclear D gene. Germline-derived CDR1 and CDR2 are LNHNV and YYDKDF (reference sequence). Trimming took off 5 bases at V and 5 bases at J, with 19 bases between the two ends. CDR3 length equals 15 residues. The CDR3 sequence: CATSRTANSLDEQYF. In DNA, the CDR3 is TGTGCCACCAGCCGTACGGCAAACTCTCTTGACGAGCAGTACTTC.

This clonotype was detected ten times or more. The gene calls are TRBV4-3 and TRBJ2-2; 14 bases are a match to TRBD2. Germline V gene sequence: CDR1 LGHNA, CDR2 YSLEER. This CDR3 contains 19 residues. The V gene end was trimmed by 0 bases and the J gene end by 7 bases; junction bases not matched to a gene: 10. The CDR3 is CASSQELVGLAGVGGELFF. Here the CDR3 DNA reads TGCGCCAGCAGCCAAGAATTAGTGGGACTAGCGGGAGTTGGCGGGGAGCTGTTTTTT.

The table lists this clonotype with a few counts. Mismatch with germline at one junction end may stem from a read error. This chain connects TRBV7-7 to TRBJ2-1; 8 bases are a match to TRBD1. In germline, CDR1 is SSHAT, CDR2 FNYEAQ (reference sequence). CDR3 size: 15 residues. The CDR3: CASSPIGTGSNEQFF. In DNA, the CDR3 is TGTGCTAGCAGCCCGATCGGGACAGGCAGCAATGAGCAGTTCTTC. Based on the CDR3 plus reference TRBV7-7 and TRBJ2-1, the full variable domain is GAGVSQSPRYKVTKRGQDVTLRCDPISSHATLYWYQQALGQGPEFLTYFNYEAQPDKSGLPSDRFSAERPEGSISTLTIQRTEQRDSAMYRCASSPIGTGSNEQFFGPGTRLTVL.

The J gene is TRBJ2-1, the V gene TRBV12-3 or TRBV12-4, with 7 bases lining up with TRBD2. V dropped 6 bases and J dropped 8; count of bases not matched to a gene: 10. The CDR3 has 14 residues. The chain's CDR3 is CASRPGGGAHEQFF. The CDR3 coding sequence is TGTGCCAGCAGACCGGGGGGAGGAGCTCATGAGCAGTTCTTC.